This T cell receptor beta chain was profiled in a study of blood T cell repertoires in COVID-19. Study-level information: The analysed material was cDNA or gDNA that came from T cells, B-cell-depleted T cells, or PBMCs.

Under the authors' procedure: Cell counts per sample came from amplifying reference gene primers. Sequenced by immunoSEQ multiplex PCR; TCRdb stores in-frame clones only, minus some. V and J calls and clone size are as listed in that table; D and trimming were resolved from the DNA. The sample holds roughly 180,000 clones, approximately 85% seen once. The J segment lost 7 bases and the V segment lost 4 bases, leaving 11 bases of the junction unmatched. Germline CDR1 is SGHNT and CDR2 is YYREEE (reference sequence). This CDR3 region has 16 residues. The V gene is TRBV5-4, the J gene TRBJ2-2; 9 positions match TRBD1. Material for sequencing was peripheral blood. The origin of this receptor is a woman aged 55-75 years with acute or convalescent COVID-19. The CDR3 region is CASSLGTGRYIGELFF. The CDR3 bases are TGTGCCAGCAGCCTAGGGACAGGGCGTTATATCGGGGAGCTGTTTTTT.